This TCR beta chain was obtained from a study of T cell responses to AZD1222 COVID-19 vaccine. The study, taken as a whole, reports: Dominant at 160-218 and 743-854, vaccine-associated CD4 TCRs also spanned spike.

The CDR3 spans 18 residues. Germline V lookup: CDR1 SGHRS, CDR2 YFSETQ. V lost 2 bases to trimming and J lost 4 bases; unmatched junction nucleotides: 6. With regard to this clone: Its specificity is unknown.

Repertoires were generated with immunoSEQ multiplex PCR, while TCRdb's copy carries only in-frame clones and drops some. The table records more than 85,000 clones, approximately 90% of them present only once. Sequenced here: peripheral blood, sampled 28 days after the second AZD1222 dose. This sequence was found in an adult who received the AZD1222 COVID-19 vaccine. The chain has TRBV5-1 and TRBJ2-2; 15 bases are a match to TRBD2. CDR3 coding DNA: TGCGCCAGCAGCTTAGCCGGGACTAGCGGGAGGAGCACCGGGGAGCTGTTTTTT. As protein: CASSLAGTSGRSTGELFF. Variable domain in full (rest from reference TRBV5-1 and TRBJ2-2): KAGVTQTPRYLIKTRGQQVTLSCSPISGHRSVSWYQQTPGQGLQFLFEYFSETQRNKGNFPGRFSGRQFSNSRSEMNVSTLELGDSALYLCASSLAGTSGRSTGELFFGEGSRLTVL.